This is a list of T cell receptor beta chains from one sample in a study of PD-1 blockade in classical Hodgkin lymphoma. The table came from immunoSEQ multiplex PCR; TCRdb's copy has only in-frame clones and leaves some out. The sample holds tens of thousands of clones, roughly nine tenths seen once. This sample comprised peripheral blood mononuclear cells (PBMCs), obtained at baseline. The receptors here all came from a human donor with classical Hodgkin lymphoma. Both conserved end residues are part of each CDR3. The D gene is left open where the match is weak. Size tells how often a clone was seen (once, few, many) or the class of an expanded clone, and some rows leave it out.

V: TRBV19
size: NA
D: NA
J: TRBJ2-7
DNA: TGTGCCAGTAGTCGCCCCGGTGGGCTAGGGGTCTTCTACGAGCAGTACTTC
CDR3: CASSRPGGLGVFYEQYF

V: TRBV4-2
size: once
D: TRBD1
J: TRBJ1-6
DNA: TGTGCCAGCAGCCAAGAAGGGACAGGGGGTTGGTCACCCCTCCACTTT
CDR3: CASSQEGTGGWSPLHF

V: TRBV19
size: NA
D: NA
J: TRBJ1-1
DNA: TGTGCCAGTAGTATCGGAAGGGATACTGAAGCTTTCTTT
CDR3: CASSIGRDTEAFF

V: TRBV18
size: NA
D: NA
J: TRBJ2-1
DNA: TGTGCCAGCTCACCGGGGAATGAGCAGTTCTTC
CDR3: CASSPGNEQFF

V: TRBV2
size: NA
D: NA
J: TRBJ1-2
DNA: TGTGCCAGCAGTGTCGCAGGTCCCTATGGCTACACCTTC
CDR3: CASSVAGPYGYTF

V: TRBV13
size: NA
D: NA
J: TRBJ2-3
DNA: TGTGCCACTGGTTGGGGGGTGTACACAGATACGCAGTATTTT
CDR3: CATGWGVYTDTQYF

V: TRBV14
size: once
D: NA
J: TRBJ2-1
DNA: TGTGCCAGCAGCCAAGATTGGGCAGGGGACAATGAGCAGTTCTTC
CDR3: CASSQDWAGDNEQFF

V: TRBV28
size: NA
D: NA
J: TRBJ1-2
DNA: TGTGCCAGCAGCAATATGGGGTCAGGGGATTCTGGCTACACCTTC
CDR3: CASSNMGSGDSGYTF

V: TRBV19
size: few
D: NA
J: TRBJ1-6
DNA: TGTGCCAGTAGTAGGGTCTGGGGGACGGAGAATTCACCCCTCCACTTT
CDR3: CASSRVWGTENSPLHF

V: TRBV9
size: once
D: NA
J: TRBJ2-3
DNA: TGTGCCAGCAGCAAACAGGGCGCGGGGACAGATACGCAGTATTTT
CDR3: CASSKQGAGTDTQYF

V: TRBV13
size: NA
D: NA
J: TRBJ1-1
DNA: TGTGCCAGCAGCTACGGATACACTGAAGCTTTCTTT
CDR3: CASSYGYTEAFF

V: TRBV7-8
size: few
D: NA
J: TRBJ2-7
DNA: TGTGCCAGCAGCTTAGTGTCGGGGGGCTCCGAGCAGTACTTC
CDR3: CASSLVSGGSEQYF

V: TRBV11-2
size: NA
D: NA
J: TRBJ1-2
DNA: TGTGCCAGCAGCTTAGAGGGCTATGGCTACACCTTC
CDR3: CASSLEGYGYTF

V: TRBV7-8
size: NA
D: NA
J: TRBJ2-2
DNA: TGTGCCAGCAGCTGGGCCGTTTCCGACACCGGGGAGCTGTTTTTT
CDR3: CASSWAVSDTGELFF

V: TRBV14
size: NA
D: NA
J: TRBJ1-1
DNA: TGTGCCAGCAGCCAAGCCTGGGTGACTGATAACACTGAAGCTTTCTTT
CDR3: CASSQAWVTDNTEAFF

V: TRBV21-1
size: NA
D: NA
J: TRBJ2-1
DNA: TGTGCCCGCCAAACTCGACTAGCGGGGGCGGCCTACAATGAGCAGTTCTTC
CDR3: CARQTRLAGAAYNEQFF

V: TRBV29-1
size: NA
D: NA
J: TRBJ2-2
DNA: TGCAGCCTCGCGTTCGGGGGGGAGCTGTTTTTT
CDR3: CSLAFGGELFF

V: TRBV5-1
size: NA
D: TRBD2
J: TRBJ2-1
DNA: TGCGCCAGCAGTTCCGGGACTAGCGCTAATGAGCAGTTCTTC
CDR3: CASSSGTSANEQFF

V: TRBV5-4
size: NA
D: NA
J: TRBJ1-1
DNA: TGTGCCAGCAGCCTGGACCGGGGTCCTTCTGAAGCTTTCTTT
CDR3: CASSLDRGPSEAFF

V: TRBV5-1
size: NA
D: TRBD1
J: TRBJ2-7
DNA: TGCGCCAGCATGGAGACAGGGGTATACGAGCAGTACTTC
CDR3: CASMETGVYEQYF

V: TRBV7-8
size: NA
D: NA
J: TRBJ1-5
DNA: TGTGCCAGCAGCTTAGACGAGGGCAAGCCCCAGCATTTT
CDR3: CASSLDEGKPQHF

V: TRBV7-9
size: NA
D: NA
J: TRBJ1-2
DNA: TGTGCCAGCAGCTCGCTTAACTATGGCTACACCTTC
CDR3: CASSSLNYGYTF

V: TRBV2
size: NA
D: NA
J: TRBJ2-7
DNA: TGTGCCAGCAACGCGGGGGACACCTATCCAGGAGAGCAGTACTTC
CDR3: CASNAGDTYPGEQYF

V: TRBV2
size: NA
D: TRBD1
J: TRBJ1-2
DNA: TGTGCCACCTGGACAGGGCCTAACTATGGCTACACCTTC
CDR3: CATWTGPNYGYTF

V: TRBV12-1
size: NA
D: NA
J: TRBJ2-7
DNA: TGTGCCAGCACCCCCACACAGGGTTTCTCCTACGAGCAGTACTTC
CDR3: CASTPTQGFSYEQYF

V: TRBV30
size: few
D: NA
J: TRBJ1-2
DNA: TGTGCCTGGAGTGGGGTCAACGGCGCTAGGGGCTACACCTTC
CDR3: CAWSGVNGARGYTF

V: TRBV6-1
size: few
D: NA
J: TRBJ1-6
DNA: TGTGCCAGCACTCGGACAGAAGCTTCACCCCTCCACTTT
CDR3: CASTRTEASPLHF

V: TRBV15
size: NA
D: NA
J: TRBJ1-3
DNA: TGTGCCACCAGCAGAGATCCCAGCGATGGAAACACCATATATTTT
CDR3: CATSRDPSDGNTIYF

V: TRBV2
size: once
D: NA
J: TRBJ2-7
DNA: TGTGCCAGCAGTGACAGCGATTCCTACGAGCAGTACTTC
CDR3: CASSDSDSYEQYF

V: TRBV2
size: NA
D: NA
J: TRBJ1-2
DNA: TGTGCCAGCAGTGAAGCACCCATGGACCGGTGGGACTATGGCTACACCTTC
CDR3: CASSEAPMDRWDYGYTF

V: TRBV7-8
size: NA
D: NA
J: TRBJ1-1
DNA: TGTGCCAGCAGCTTAAGGGCTAGAGGGCGAATGAACACTGAAGCTTTCTTT
CDR3: CASSLRARGRMNTEAFF

V: TRBV27
size: once
D: NA
J: TRBJ2-1
DNA: TGTGCCAGCAGTCCCCTTGGACTGCAAGGTGATTCGGTCTTC
CDR3: CASSPLGLQGDSVF

V: TRBV5-1
size: NA
D: NA
J: TRBJ2-7
DNA: TGCGCCAGCAGCTGGGACACATACGAGCAGTACTTC
CDR3: CASSWDTYEQYF

V: TRBV4-1
size: NA
D: TRBD2
J: TRBJ2-5
DNA: TGCGCCAGCAGCCAAGAATGGGCTGGGGCGGGGGGCCAAGAGACCCAGTACTTC
CDR3: CASSQEWAGAGGQETQYF

V: TRBV30
size: few
D: NA
J: TRBJ1-1
DNA: TGTGCCTGGGCTAAGGATCGGAACACTGAAGCTTTCTTT
CDR3: CAWAKDRNTEAFF